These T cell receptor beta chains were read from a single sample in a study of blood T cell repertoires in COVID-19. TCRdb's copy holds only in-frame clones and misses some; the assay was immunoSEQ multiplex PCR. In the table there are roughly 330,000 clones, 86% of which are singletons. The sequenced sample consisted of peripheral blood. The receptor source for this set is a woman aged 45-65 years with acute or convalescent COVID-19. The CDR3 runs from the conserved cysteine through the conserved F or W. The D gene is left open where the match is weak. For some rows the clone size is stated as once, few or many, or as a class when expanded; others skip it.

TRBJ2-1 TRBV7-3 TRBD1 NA TGTGCCAGCAGCCCCCGGACAGGGGGGAACAATGAGCAGTTCTTC CASSPRTGGNNEQFF
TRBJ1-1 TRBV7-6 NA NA TGTGCCAGCAGCTTAGCGGCGGGTGAAGCTTTCTTT CASSLAAGEAFF
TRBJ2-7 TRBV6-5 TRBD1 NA TGTGCCAGCAGTAAGGACAGGGGCACCTACGAGCAGTACTTC CASSKDRGTYEQYF
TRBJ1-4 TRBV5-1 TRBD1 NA TGCGCCAGCAGCTCGGGCCCGGGACAGACTAATGAAAAACTGTTTTTT CASSSGPGQTNEKLFF
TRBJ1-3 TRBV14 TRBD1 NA TGTGCCAGCAGCCAAGATCAGGGGGCCGCTGGAAACACCATATATTTT CASSQDQGAAGNTIYF
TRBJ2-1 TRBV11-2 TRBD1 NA TGTGCCAGCAGCCCTGCCGGGACAGGGGCTATTATCGCAAACAATGAGCAGTTCTTC CASSPAGTGAIIANNEQFF
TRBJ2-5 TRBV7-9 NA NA TGTGCCAGCAGCTTAGCGGCCTTGGAGACCCAGTACTTC CASSLAALETQYF
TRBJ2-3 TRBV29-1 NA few TGCAGCGTTGACGGGGGAAGCGATACGCAGTATTTT CSVDGGSDTQYF
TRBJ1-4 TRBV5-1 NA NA TGCGCCAGCAGCTTGGACCGGACTAAGAATGAAAAACTGTTTTTT CASSLDRTKNEKLFF
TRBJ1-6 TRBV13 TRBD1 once TGTGCCAGCAGCTTAGGACAGGGGGTAGTCTCACCCCTCCACTTT CASSLGQGVVSPLHF
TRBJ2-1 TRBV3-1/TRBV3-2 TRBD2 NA TGTGCCAGCAGCCTCCCTGGACTAGCGGGACAGTTCTTC CASSLPGLAGQFF
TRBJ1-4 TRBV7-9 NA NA TGTGCCAGCAGGAACACAGGACCAACTAATGAAAAACTGTTTTTT CASRNTGPTNEKLFF
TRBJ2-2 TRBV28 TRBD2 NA TGTGCCAGCAGTTTGATGGCTAGCGGGGCCGGGGAGCTGTTTTTT CASSLMASGAGELFF
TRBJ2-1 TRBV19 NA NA TGTGCCAGTAGTATCGGGGGGCACAGATTAGATGAGCAGTTCTTC CASSIGGHRLDEQFF
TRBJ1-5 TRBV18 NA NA TGTGCCAGCTCTACTACAGGAGCGAGGCAGCCCCAGCATTTT CASSTTGARQPQHF
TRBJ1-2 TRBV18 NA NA TGTGCCAGCTCACCATTCGGGAACTATGGCTACACCTTC CASSPFGNYGYTF
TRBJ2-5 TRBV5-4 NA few TGTGCCAGCAGCTTGGAGGGGGCCCAGTACTTC CASSLEGAQYF
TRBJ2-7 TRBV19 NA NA TGTGCCAGTAGTATACGACGGCAGGGTGGTGGATCCTACGAGCAGTACTTC CASSIRRQGGGSYEQYF
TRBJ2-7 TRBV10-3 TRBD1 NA TGTGCCATCACCGGACAGGGGGGGTCCTACGAGCAGTACTTC CAITGQGGSYEQYF
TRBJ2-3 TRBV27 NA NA TGTGCCAGCACGGGGTACGGCACAGATACGCAGTATTTT CASTGYGTDTQYF
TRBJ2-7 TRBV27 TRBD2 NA TGTGCCAGCAGTTTCTCCGCGGGAGGCGGCGAGCAGTACTTC CASSFSAGGGEQYF
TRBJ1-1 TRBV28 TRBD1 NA TGTGCCGTTAGCGCGGAACAGGGGGGAGGCTCTGAAGCTTTCTTT CAVSAEQGGGSEAFF
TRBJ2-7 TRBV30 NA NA TGTGCCTGGAGTGGGTTAGACGAGCAGTACTTC CAWSGLDEQYF
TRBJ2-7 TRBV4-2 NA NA TGTGCCAGCAGCCAAGGAGTCGGGGGACCCTACGAGCAGTACTTC CASSQGVGGPYEQYF
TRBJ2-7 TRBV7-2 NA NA TGTGCCAGCAGCCCCACCTCGGGACTGCTCGAGCAGTACTTC CASSPTSGLLEQYF
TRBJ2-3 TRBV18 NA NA TGTGCCAGCTCACCCCTACAGGGTTCAGATACGCAGTATTTT CASSPLQGSDTQYF
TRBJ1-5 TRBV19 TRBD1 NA TGTGCCAGTAGTTGGGACAGGGGCGCGGCCTCCGGTCAGCCCCAGCATTTT CASSWDRGAASGQPQHF
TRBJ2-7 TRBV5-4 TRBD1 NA TGTGCCAGCAGCTTGGCCCTAGGACAGGGGTCCTACGAGCAGTACTTC CASSLALGQGSYEQYF
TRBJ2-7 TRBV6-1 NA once TGTGCCAGCAGTGAACCTGGGGGCAGACTTGGGCAGTACTTC CASSEPGGRLGQYF
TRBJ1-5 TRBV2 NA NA TGTGCCAGCAGCGGGGGAAATCAGCCCCAGCATTTT CASSGGNQPQHF
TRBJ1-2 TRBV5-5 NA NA TGTGCCAGCAGCGGTAGGGGATATGGCTACACCTTC CASSGRGYGYTF
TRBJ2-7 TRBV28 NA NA TGTGCCAGCAGTTTAAACGGCCAGGGGACCGAGCAGTACTTC CASSLNGQGTEQYF
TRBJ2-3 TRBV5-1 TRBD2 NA TGCGCCAGCAGCTCTTATTCGGCGACTAGCGGGAGTTCAGATACGCAGTATTTT CASSSYSATSGSSDTQYF
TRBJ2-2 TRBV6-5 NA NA TGTGCCAGCAGTCTCCAGGCGGGCGCGGCCGGGGAGCTGTTTTTT CASSLQAGAAGELFF
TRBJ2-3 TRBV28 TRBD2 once TGTGCCAGCAGTTCCCGCGGTAGTAGCGGGACAGATACGCAGTATTTT CASSSRGSSGTDTQYF
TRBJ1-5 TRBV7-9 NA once TGTGCCAGCAGCTCAGGTCCCAGTCCTCAGCCCCAGCATTTT CASSSGPSPQPQHF
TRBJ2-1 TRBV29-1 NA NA TGCAGCGTTGAAGGAACCAGATACAATGAGCAGTTCTTC CSVEGTRYNEQFF